Listed here are 32 T cell receptor beta chains from one sample, sequenced in a study of blood T cell repertoires in COVID-19. The table came from immunoSEQ multiplex PCR; TCRdb's copy has only in-frame clones and leaves some out. Counted here are 130,000 or so clones, over 65% occurring once; the ten biggest clones make up about 4.2%. Sequencing input: peripheral blood. The source is a woman in her 70s with acute or convalescent COVID-19.

V is TRBV15 and J is TRBJ2-2, with 11 bases fitting TRBD2. V was clipped by 1 base and J by 2 bases; unmatched bases: 9. The CDR3 sequence is 19 residues long. CDR1 and CDR2 from the germline V gene are LNHNV and YYDKDF (reference sequence). Here the CDR3 reads CATSRVRSSGGPNTGELFF. CDR3 coding DNA: TGTGCCACCAGCAGAGTGCGTTCTAGCGGGGGGCCCAACACCGGGGAGCTGTTTTTT.

Only one count was recorded for this clone. This rearrangement joins TRBV4-3 to TRBJ2-1; D ambiguous. This CDR3 is 14 amino acids long. The V gene's germline CDR1 is LGHNA and CDR2 YSLEER. Deletions cut 4 bases from V and 0 bases from J, with 7 bases between. CDR3 residues: CASSPVSSYNEQFF. The CDR3 DNA sequence: TGCGCCAGCAGCCCCGTGAGCTCCTACAATGAGCAGTTCTTC.

This chain connects TRBV19 to TRBJ2-7, with 7 nucleotides matching TRBD2. The length of the CDR3 is 16 residues. J lost 3 bases, V lost 0 bases, and 8 bases had no gene match. Germline CDR1 reads LNHDA; CDR2 reads SQIVND (reference sequence). The CDR3 region is CASSIDLQGGVYEQYF. As DNA, the CDR3 is TGTGCCAGTAGTATAGATCTCCAGGGAGGGGTCTACGAGCAGTACTTC.

The chain carries TRBV11-3 and TRBJ1-4, with D perhaps TRBD1 (5 bases). There are 15 residues in the CDR3. With 1 base removed from V and 2 bases from J, the gap between germline ends came to 8 bases. Germline CDR1 SGHNT, CDR2 YENEEA. In DNA form, the CDR3 reads TGTGCCAGCAGCTTAGTCCGGGGGACTAATGAAAAACTGTTTTTT. Translation: CASSLVRGTNEKLFF.

This clone appeared a few times. V usage is TRBV9 and J usage is TRBJ2-5; D is possibly TRBD1 (6 bases). Trimming shortened V by 5 bases and J by 5 bases, and 25 bases separated the two germline ends. Germline CDR1 reads SGDLS; CDR2 reads YYNGEE. This CDR3 is 17 amino acids long. The CDR3 here is CASSATGQLGRGETQYF. In DNA form, the CDR3 reads TGTGCCAGCAGTGCGACAGGACAGTTGGGCCGCGGGGAGACCCAGTACTTC.

This rearrangement joins TRBV7-2 to TRBJ2-1; 7 positions agree with TRBD1. The junction had 9 bases not matched to a gene; V was cut back by 5 bases and J by 5 bases. Per germline, CDR1 SGHTA and CDR2 FQGNSA. The CDR3 extends over 15 amino acids. CDR3 in amino acids: CASSPTGEGDNEQFF. The CDR3 DNA is TGTGCCAGCAGCCCCACAGGGGAAGGGGACAATGAGCAGTTCTTC.

The rearrangement links TRBV12-3 or TRBV12-4 to TRBJ1-6; no definite D call. V was trimmed by 3 bases and J by 11 bases, leaving 8 bases between them. CDR3 size: 12 residues. In nucleotides, the CDR3 is TGTGCCAGCAGTTTGACAAGTCCACCCCTCCACTTT. Translated: CASSLTSPPLHF.

This chain connects TRBV10-2 to TRBJ1-5; possible D gene TRBD1, 6 bases. The CDR3 totals 13 residues. CDR1 WSHSY and CDR2 SAAADI come from the germline V gene. The V end was cut by 4 bases, the J end by 3 bases, with 7 bases between. In DNA, the CDR3 is TGCGCCAGCAGTGGACAGGCCAATCAGCCCCAGCATTTT. It codes for CASSGQANQPQHF.

V is TRBV11-3 and J is TRBJ1-2, with 10 bases that match TRBD1. The germline CDR1 and CDR2 sequences are SGHNT and YENEEA. The CDR3 covers 15 residues. Trimming took 0 bases from V and 9 from J; bases not matched to a gene: 7. The CDR3 spells CASSLDGRQGASYTF. For the CDR3, the DNA is TGTGCCAGCAGCTTAGATGGTCGACAGGGGGCTAGCTACACCTTC.

This clone appeared once. V gene TRBV29-1 combines with J gene TRBJ1-1, with 8 bases fitting TRBD1. Trimming removed 7 bases from V and 10 bases from J; junction bases left unmatched: 11. The CDR3 has 12 amino acids. CDR1 SQVTM and CDR2 ANQGSEA come from the germline V gene. The CDR3 sequence: CSADQGAKGAFF. The CDR3 region has the DNA TGCAGCGCGGATCAGGGGGCCAAGGGAGCTTTCTTT.

The rearrangement links TRBV20-1 to TRBJ2-7; D perhaps matches TRBD1 (6 bases). Trimming took off 4 bases at V and 5 bases at J, with 9 bases between the two ends. The CDR3 length is 11 residues. Germline V CDR1 and CDR2: DFQATT, SNEGSKA (reference sequence). Here the CDR3 reads CSATQGNEQYV. Here the CDR3 DNA reads TGCAGTGCTACTCAGGGGAACGAGCAGTACGTC.

The CDR3 sequence: CATSRGGQGATDTQYF. The CDR3 nucleotides are TGTGCCACCAGCAGAGGCGGACAGGGGGCGACAGATACGCAGTATTTT. The V call is TRBV15, the J call TRBJ2-3, with TRBD1 identical over 11 bases. CDR3 size: 16 residues. With V trimmed by 1 base and J by 3 bases, 3 bases remained unmatched. Germline CDR1 is LNHNV and CDR2 is YYDKDF (reference sequence).

This clone showed up just once. The chain is built from TRBV11-3 and TRBJ1-1; D is possibly TRBD1 (6 bases). This CDR3 region has 14 residues. In germline, CDR1 is SGHNT, CDR2 YENEEA. V lost 4 bases to trimming and J lost 1 base, with 10 bases between them. For the CDR3, the DNA is TGTGCCAGCAGCTCAGGGGTACAGAACACTGAAGCTTTCTTT. The encoded protein is CASSSGVQNTEAFF. Drawing the rest from reference TRBV11-3 and TRBJ1-1, the complete variable domain is EAGVVQSPRYKIIEKKQPVAFWCNPISGHNTLYWYLQNLGQGPELLIRYENEEAVDDSQLPKDRFSAERLKGVDSTLKIQPAELGDSAVYLCASSSGVQNTEAFFGQGTRLTVV.

A few counts support this clone. J is TRBJ1-1 and V is TRBV7-6; 9 positions agree with TRBD1. Germline V CDR1 and CDR2: SGHVS, FNYEAQ. The J segment lost 4 bases and the V segment lost 4 bases, leaving 7 bases of the junction unmatched. The CDR3 spans 15 residues. DNA of the CDR3: TGTGCCAGCAGCTATCGGGACAGGGCGGGCACTGAAGCTTTCTTT. This gives the protein CASSYRDRAGTEAFF.

The chain has TRBV6-2 or TRBV6-3 and TRBJ2-3; TRBD2 matches 10 bases. CDR3 size: 15 residues. CDR1 is MNHEY, CDR2 SVGEGT, per germline. Losses at the gene ends were 4 bases for V and 4 bases for J; bases not matched to a gene: 5. The DNA for the CDR3 is TGTGCCAGCAGTTGGGGAGCGGGGGGGCCAGATACGCAGTATTTT. It translates to CASSWGAGGPDTQYF.

J is TRBJ1-4 and V is TRBV7-9; 8 nucleotides line up with TRBD1. The CDR3 runs 12 residues. With 5 bases clipped from V and 10 bases from J, the junction kept 3 bases outside the gene matches. Germline values: CDR1 SEHNR, CDR2 FQNEAQ (reference sequence). The CDR3 region has the DNA TGTGCCAGCAGCCAAGACAGGGGAAAACTGTTTTTT. It codes for CASSQDRGKLFF.

In its sample, this clone was seen once. V gene TRBV7-2 combines with J gene TRBJ2-7; 10 bases agree with TRBD1. The CDR3 consists of 15 residues. V dropped 5 bases and J dropped 3; count of bases not matched to a gene: 7. Per germline, CDR1 SGHTA and CDR2 FQGNSA. The CDR3 DNA follows: TGTGCCAGCAGCCCCGACAGGGGGCGAATCTACGAGCAGTACGTC. The encoded protein is CASSPDRGRIYEQYV.

The rearrangement links TRBV18 to TRBJ2-1; 9 bases agree with TRBD1. V lost 3 bases and J lost 9; bases outside the gene matches: 6. The CDR3 spans 14 residues. CDR1 and CDR2 from the germline V gene are KGHSH and LQKENI. The chain's CDR3 is CASSPATGGTEQFF. The CDR3 nucleotides are TGTGCCAGCTCACCTGCGACAGGGGGAACTGAGCAGTTCTTC. The variable domain in full, completed from reference TRBV18 and TRBJ2-1, reads NAGVMQNPRHLVRRRGQEARLRCSPMKGHSHVYWYRQLPEEGLKFMVYLQKENIIDESGMPKERFSAEFPKEGPSILRIQQVVRGDSAAYFCASSPATGGTEQFFGPGTRLTVL.

The gene calls are TRBV5-4 and TRBJ1-2; 8 nucleotides agree with TRBD1. This CDR3 comprises 15 residues. Per germline, CDR1 SGHNT and CDR2 YYREEE (reference sequence). The V and J ends lost 0 bases and 3 bases, in that order; junction bases with no gene match: 4. CDR3 sequence (DNA): TGTGCCAGCAGCTTGGACACAGGGGGTTACTATGGCTACACCTTC. Protein: CASSLDTGGYYGYTF.

This clone was seen a few times. The J gene is TRBJ2-7, the V gene TRBV2; unclear D gene. V lost 7 bases to trimming and J lost 2 bases, with 15 bases between them. This CDR3 is 14 amino acids long. Germline values: CDR1 SNHLY, CDR2 FYNNEI. CDR3 sequence reads: CASKSWRGPYEQYV. The CDR3 DNA is TGTGCCAGCAAGTCGTGGCGCGGTCCCTACGAGCAGTACGTC.

Only a few counts were recorded for this clone. V usage is TRBV18 and J usage is TRBJ1-6; 8 nucleotides match TRBD1. V was clipped by 5 bases and J by 6 bases; unmatched bases: 6. There are 15 residues in the CDR3. Per the germline V gene, CDR1 is KGHSH and CDR2 is LQKENI. CDR3: CASSEGQGPNSPLHF. CDR3 nucleotides: TGTGCCAGCTCAGAAGGACAGGGTCCTAATTCACCCCTCCACTTT.

The V call is TRBV7-2, the J call TRBJ2-4; 8 bases fit TRBD1. With V trimmed by 0 bases and J by 0 bases, 1 base remained unmatched. The germline V gene encodes CDR1 SGHTA and CDR2 FQGNSA. CDR3 length: 16 amino acids. This chain's CDR3 is CASSLATGVAKNIQYF. DNA for the CDR3: TGTGCCAGCAGCTTAGCGACAGGGGTAGCCAAAAACATTCAGTACTTC.

The chain recombines TRBV7-2 with TRBJ1-1, with D hard to call. Between the trimmed V and J ends, which lost 2 bases and 0 bases, there was a span of 4 bases. Germline V gives CDR1 SGHTA, CDR2 FQGNSA. The CDR3 spans 13 residues. The CDR3 here is CASSLSVNTEAFF. In DNA, the CDR3 is TGTGCCAGCAGCTTAAGCGTGAACACTGAAGCTTTCTTT.

The chain is built from TRBV13 and TRBJ2-5; 13 bases align to TRBD2. From germline, CDR1 is PRHDT and CDR2 FYEKMQ (reference sequence). V was pared by 5 bases and J by 1 base, with 4 bases of the junction left unmatched. The CDR3 is 16 residues long. CDR3: CASSLGTSGVQETQYF. The CDR3 DNA follows: TGTGCCAGCAGCCTCGGGACTAGCGGGGTCCAAGAGACCCAGTACTTC.

V and J are TRBV18 and TRBJ1-1; possibly TRBD1 for D (6 bases). CDR3 length: 15 residues. Germline V gene lookup returns CDR1 KGHSH and CDR2 LQKENI. V was trimmed by 2 bases and J by 0 bases, leaving 10 bases between them. CDR3 in amino acids: CASSPNQGMNTEAFF. The CDR3 coding sequence is TGTGCCAGCTCACCAAACCAGGGGATGAACACTGAAGCTTTCTTT.

This clone appeared a single time. The chain has TRBV10-3 and TRBJ2-1; a possible D gene is TRBD1 (6 bases). The CDR3 loop spans 15 amino acids. V shed 3 bases and J shed 2 bases, with 11 bases lying between them. The germline CDR1 and CDR2 sequences are ENHRY and SYGVKD. CDR3 sequence: CAISEPRTAYNEQFF. DNA for the CDR3: TGTGCCATCAGTGAACCCAGGACAGCCTACAATGAGCAGTTCTTC.

V is TRBV6-5 and J is TRBJ2-7; D remains unclear. Trimming cost V 5 bases and J 3 bases, with 11 bases left between them. Germline V gene data show CDR1 as MNHEY and CDR2 as SVGAGI. CDR3 length equals 13 residues. DNA for the CDR3: TGTGCCAGCAGTAAGAATGGAGTCTACGAGCAGTACGTC. It is translated as CASSKNGVYEQYV.

The chain is built from TRBV11-3 and TRBJ1-6; no clear D. With 5 bases removed from V and 7 bases from J, the gap between germline ends came to 3 bases. Germline CDR1 and CDR2: SGHNT and YENEEA. CDR3 length: 11 residues. The CDR3 loop reads CASSRNSPLHF. DNA for the CDR3: TGTGCCAGCAGCCGGAATTCACCCCTCCACTTT. The full variable domain, its missing parts supplied by reference TRBV11-3 and TRBJ1-6, is EAGVVQSPRYKIIEKKQPVAFWCNPISGHNTLYWYLQNLGQGPELLIRYENEEAVDDSQLPKDRFSAERLKGVDSTLKIQPAELGDSAVYLCASSRNSPLHFGNGTRLTVT.

The chain employs TRBV12-3 or TRBV12-4 and TRBJ2-4; TRBD1 agrees at 7 bases. The CDR3 has 13 residues. With 3 bases clipped from V and 9 bases from J, the junction kept 5 bases outside the gene matches. The CDR3 DNA reads TGTGCCAGCAGTTTCACAGGGGATAGCATTCAGTACTTC. Translation gives CASSFTGDSIQYF.

This clone was found once. The chain uses TRBV5-8 and TRBJ1-3, with TRBD1 matching 7 bases. J lost 0 bases, V lost 4 bases, and 10 bases had no gene match. The length of the CDR3 is 17 residues. Germline V gives CDR1 SGHTS, CDR2 YDEGEE. As DNA, the CDR3 is TGTGCCAGCAGCATACCGGGACAGTTTTCCTCTGGAAACACCATATATTTT. This sequence encodes CASSIPGQFSSGNTIYF.

This clone was detected once. The chain links TRBV6-2 or TRBV6-3 to TRBJ2-3; 9 nucleotides match TRBD2. V trimming: 5 bases; J trimming: 0 bases; junction bases outside the gene matches: 6. This CDR3 is built from 16 residues. Germline V lookup: CDR1 MNHEY, CDR2 SVGEGT. This CDR3 is CASSPGLARSTDTQYF. The CDR3 DNA is TGTGCCAGCAGTCCCGGACTAGCGAGGAGCACAGATACGCAGTATTTT.

This clone was found once. The chain uses TRBV10-3 and TRBJ1-1; TRBD1 is a possible D gene (5 bases). Trimming pared 4 bases from V and 8 bases from J, leaving 11 bases between. Germline V gene lookup returns CDR1 ENHRY and CDR2 SYGVKD. This CDR3 is 12 amino acids long. The CDR3 bases are TGTGCCATCAGTGTCCAGCGGGGGGAAGCTTTCTTT. Encoded protein: CAISVQRGEAFF.